These 23 T cell receptor beta chains were sequenced from one sample in a study of post-analysis software for immune sequencing data. General study results and limits: Relative to controls, patients had several TRBV segments at higher frequency, with TRBV5-6, TRBV5-1 and TRBV20-1 among these.

These receptors have no identified antigens. Presence of unique molecular identifiers characterized the TCR beta cDNA libraries. TCRdb reprocessed the PCR reads with MiXCR, giving one entry per CDR3 protein. The sample lists about 770,000 distinct CDR3 sequences; around 45% were seen once. Sequenced: blood. The origin of the receptors is a girl under 18 with multiple sclerosis.

The chain carries TRBV5-1 and TRBJ2-7; 10 nucleotides line up with TRBD2. V was clipped by 1 base and J by 4 bases; unmatched bases: 5. Germline V gene sequence: CDR1 SGHRS, CDR2 YFSETQ. The CDR3 extends over 15 amino acids. The CDR3 DNA follows: TGCGCCAGCAGCTTGACCCAGCGGGAGGGTTACGAGCAGTACTTC. Its protein product is CASSLTQREGYEQYF.

This clonotype showed up just once. The chain employs TRBV7-2 and TRBJ2-7; 8 bases fit TRBD1. The J call could be wrong; TRBJ2-1 is a better fit for the DNA end. The CDR3 sequence is 14 residues long. Germline V gives CDR1 SGHTA, CDR2 FQGNSA. The CDR3 nucleotides read TGTGCCAGCAGCTGGGACAGGCGATCCTACGAGCAGTTCTTC. Its protein product is CASSWDRRSYEQFF.

V and J are TRBV19 and TRBJ2-4; TRBD1 might be the D (6 bases). The germline V gene has CDR1 LNHDA and CDR2 SQIVND (reference sequence). CDR3 length: 15 amino acids. Trimming shortened V by 3 bases and J by 1 base, and 10 bases separated the two germline ends. The CDR3 bases are TGTGCCAGTAGTATCGGCAGGGGTGCCAAAAACATTCAGTACTTC. As protein: CASSIGRGAKNIQYF.

This clonotype was seen a few times. The chain is built from TRBV28 and TRBJ2-4, with TRBD1 as a possible D gene (5 bases). Germline V CDR1 and CDR2: MDHEN, SYDVKM. This CDR3 is built from 16 residues. V lost 3 bases to trimming and J lost 1 base, with 13 bases between them. The DNA for the CDR3 is TGTGCCAGCAGTTTGGAAGGGGCTTTTGCCAAAAACATTCAGTACTTC. Translated, it gives CASSLEGAFAKNIQYF.

This clonotype turned up a few times. V is TRBV12-3 or TRBV12-4 and J is TRBJ2-6, with TRBD2 as a possible D gene (6 bases). The CDR3 extends over 17 amino acids. V lost 5 bases and J lost 0, with 14 bases in between. The CDR3 DNA reads TGTGCCAGCAGTCAGAGGACCGGGAGCTCTGGGGCCAACGTCCTGACTTTC. It is translated as CASSQRTGSSGANVLTF.

The rearrangement joins TRBV6-2 or TRBV6-3 to TRBJ2-1, with 12 bases lining up with TRBD1. Germline CDR1 and CDR2: MNHEY and SVGEGT. This CDR3 contains 18 residues. V gave up 11 bases and J gave up 8 bases; unmatched junction bases: 22. CDR3 sequence: CACQPGQGARLDSDEQFF. The CDR3 DNA is TGTGCCTGCCAACCGGGACAGGGGGCCAGACTAGACTCGGATGAGCAGTTCTTC.

This rearrangement joins TRBV24-1 to TRBJ1-5; possible D gene TRBD1, 6 bases. Germline loops: CDR1 KGHDR, CDR2 SFDVKD. The germline V and J ends were trimmed by 9 bases and 0 bases, with 11 bases remaining between them. The CDR3 runs to 14 residues. The CDR3 nucleotides read TGTGCCACCGGTCGGACAGATAGCAATCAGCCCCAGCATTTT. Residues: CATGRTDSNQPQHF.

This clonotype was found a few times. The chain has TRBV20-1 and TRBJ2-1; D unresolved. With 2 bases removed from V and 8 bases from J, the gap between germline ends came to 13 bases. The CDR3 spans 13 residues. In germline, CDR1 is DFQATT, CDR2 SNEGSKA (reference sequence). The CDR3 DNA sequence: TGCAGTGCTAGAATCCCTAGTCGTGATGAGCAGTTCTTC. The encoded protein is CSARIPSRDEQFF.

The V gene is TRBV29-1, the J gene TRBJ1-2; D gene uncertain. Deletions cut 6 bases from V and 7 bases from J, with 9 bases between. The CDR3 length is 10 residues. Per the germline V gene, CDR1 is SQVTM and CDR2 is ANQGSEA. CDR3 DNA: TGCAGCGTCAAACATGTTGGCTACACCTTC. This encodes CSVKHVGYTF.

The chain combines TRBV7-3 with TRBJ2-1; 7 positions match TRBD1. Germline-derived CDR1 and CDR2 are SGHTA and FQGTGA. J lost 12 bases, V lost 2 bases, and 13 bases had no gene match. The CDR3 length is 15 residues. The CDR3 nucleotides read TGTGCCAGCAGCTTAGCCGGGACAGCCCCAGGGGGGCAGTTCTTC. Its translation: CASSLAGTAPGGQFF.

This clonotype was picked up a small number of times. The chain combines TRBV7-2 with TRBJ2-3; 15 nucleotides line up with TRBD2. Germline CDR1 is SGHTA and CDR2 is FQGNSA. This CDR3 contains 15 residues. Trimming cost V 5 bases and J 6 bases; bases outside gene matches: 3. The CDR3 region is CASSGTSGRLDTQYF. The DNA of the CDR3 is TGTGCCAGCAGCGGGACTAGCGGGAGGTTGGATACGCAGTATTTT. The whole variable domain, filled in from reference TRBV7-2 and TRBJ2-3, reads GAGVSQSPSNKVTEKGKDVELRCDPISGHTALYWYRQSLGQGLEFLIYFQGNSAPDKSGLPSDRFSAERTGGSVSTLTIQRTQQEDSAVYLCASSGTSGRLDTQYFGPGTRLTVL.

The chain recombines TRBV5-6 with TRBJ2-6; D perhaps matches TRBD2 (6 bases). Trimming shortened V by 4 bases and J by 1 base, and 21 bases separated the two germline ends. The CDR3 is 19 amino acids. The germline V gene encodes CDR1 SGHDT and CDR2 YYEEEE. In nucleotides, the CDR3 is TGTGCCAGCAGCCACCGGGACTCCCAGACCGGATCTGGGGCCAACGTCCTGACTTTC. Translating gives CASSHRDSQTGSGANVLTF.

This clonotype was seen only a few times. CDR3 in amino acids: CASSVSGTHGNEQFF. CDR3 coding DNA: TGTGCCAGCAGCGTCAGCGGGACACATGGTAATGAGCAGTTCTTC. This chain joins TRBV11-2 and TRBJ2-1; perhaps TRBD2 as D (7 bases). V shed 5 bases and J shed 7 bases, with 18 bases lying between them. The germline V gene encodes CDR1 SGHAT and CDR2 FQNNGV. This CDR3 has 15 residues.

This chain connects TRBV20-1 to TRBJ2-7; 8 bases align to TRBD1. The J call could be wrong; TRBJ2-5 is a better fit for the DNA end. Germline CDR1 DFQATT, CDR2 SNEGSKA (reference sequence). CDR3 length equals 14 residues. The CDR3 loop reads CSATGQGAQETQYF. In nucleotides, the CDR3 is TGCAGTGCTACAGGACAGGGAGCCCAAGAGACCCAGTACTTC.

The chain joins TRBV7-6 to TRBJ2-2, with D possibly called TRBD1 or TRBD2 (5 bases each). CDR1 and CDR2 from the germline V gene are SGHVS and FNYEAQ. This CDR3 comprises 16 residues. The V end was cut by 0 bases, the J end by 0 bases, with 8 bases between. This CDR3 reads CASSLAVGANTGELFF. DNA of the CDR3: TGTGCCAGCAGCTTAGCGGTGGGGGCGAACACCGGGGAGCTGTTTTTT.

The chain links TRBV10-3 to TRBJ1-4; unclear D gene. Per the germline V gene, CDR1 is ENHRY and CDR2 is SYGVKD. V shed 2 bases and J shed 0 bases, with 10 bases lying between them. The CDR3 runs to 16 residues. The CDR3 bases are TGTGCCATCAGTGAGATCTCGGCAGCAACTAATGAAAAACTGTTTTTT. Protein product: CAISEISAATNEKLFF.

This clonotype was counted only a few times. The V call is TRBV2, the J call TRBJ2-1; 11 bases are a match to TRBD2. The CDR3 has 16 residues. Germline lookup yields CDR1 SNHLY and CDR2 FYNNEI. After removal of 5 bases from V and 3 bases from J, the junction contained 6 bases not matched to a gene. CDR3 amino acids: CASSKGTSGDYNEQFF. For the CDR3, the DNA is TGTGCCAGCAGTAAAGGGACTAGCGGAGACTACAATGAGCAGTTCTTC. The full variable domain, its missing parts supplied by reference TRBV2 and TRBJ2-1, is EPEVTQTPSHQVTQMGQEVILRCVPISNHLYFYWYRQILGQKVEFLVSFYNNEISEKSEIFDDQFSVERPDGSNFTLKIRSTKLEDSAMYFCASSKGTSGDYNEQFFGPGTRLTVL.

The V gene is TRBV20-1, the J gene TRBJ2-1, with D perhaps TRBD2 (6 bases). Trimming removed 0 bases at V and 2 bases at J, with 11 bases between. CDR3 length equals 15 residues. CDR1 is DFQATT, CDR2 SNEGSKA, per germline (reference sequence). The CDR3 sequence: CSARDFGGTYNEQFF. For the CDR3, the DNA is TGCAGTGCTAGAGATTTTGGCGGGACCTACAATGAGCAGTTCTTC.

The rearrangement joins TRBV6-5 to TRBJ1-5, with D maybe TRBD1 (5 bases). Trimming shortened V by 2 bases and J by 4 bases, and 12 bases separated the two germline ends. CDR3 length equals 15 residues. CDR1 is MNHEY, CDR2 SVGAGI, per germline. The chain's CDR3 is CASSYGLGENQPQHF. As DNA, the CDR3 is TGTGCCAGCAGTTACGGTTTGGGGGAGAATCAGCCCCAGCATTTT.

This chain links TRBV29-1 with TRBJ1-2; 8 positions match TRBD1. The CDR3 is 14 residues long. Trimming at V came to 3 bases and at J to 7 bases, leaving 10 bases not matched to a gene. Germline V gives CDR1 SQVTM, CDR2 ANQGSEA. CDR3 in amino acids: CSVDPGGLLGGYTF. CDR3 DNA: TGCAGCGTTGACCCAGGGGGCCTCCTTGGTGGCTACACCTTC.

The chain combines TRBV28 with TRBJ1-2, with D unresolved. This CDR3 contains 14 residues. Germline V CDR1 and CDR2: MDHEN, SYDVKM. The V end was cut by 6 bases, the J end by 5 bases, with 16 bases between. CDR3 nucleotides: TGTGCCAGCAGCCAATCCCAACCCAGATATGGCTACACCTTC. This encodes CASSQSQPRYGYTF.

The CDR3 reads CASSYGAKGPDTQYF. DNA of the CDR3: TGTGCCAGCAGTTACGGGGCCAAGGGTCCAGATACGCAGTATTTT. This sequence joins TRBV6-5 and TRBJ2-3; possible D gene TRBD1, 5 bases. Germline lookup yields CDR1 MNHEY and CDR2 SVGAGI. V shed 2 bases and J shed 4 bases, with 13 bases lying between them. The CDR3 is made up of 15 amino acids.

This clonotype occurred a few times. The chain has TRBV13 and TRBJ1-2, with a possible D match to TRBD1 (5 bases). The CDR3 consists of 14 residues. Trimming removed 4 bases from V and 8 bases from J, with 17 bases in between. In germline, CDR1 is PRHDT, CDR2 FYEKMQ (reference sequence). CDR3: CASSSGRSLRGYTF. In DNA, the CDR3 is TGTGCCAGCAGCTCGGGACGGAGCCTTAGGGGCTACACCTTC.